The 31 T cell receptor beta chains presented below share a single source sample, sequenced in a study of PD-1 blockade in classical Hodgkin lymphoma. Time point noted: cycle 4 day 1 (C4D1), after around six weeks of nivolumab. Following autologous stem cell transplantation, relapse occurred in every patient, and exposure to brentuximab vedotin varied. Assay used: immunoSEQ multiplex PCR; TCRdb lists only in-frame clones, some missing. The table shows 30,000 to 50,000 clones, with around 80% occurring only once. The sample consisted of peripheral blood mononuclear cells (PBMCs), taken before the fourth cycle of nivolumab. The receptor set was obtained from a human donor with classical Hodgkin lymphoma.

V gene TRBV21-1 combines with J gene TRBJ1-2; TRBD1 reflects the table's D call only, with no check against the DNA. TRBV21-1 is listed as a pseudogene. CDR3 length equals 15 residues. The CDR3 DNA follows: TGTGCCAGCAGCACAGGCCGGGACAGGGGGCCTGGCTACACCTTC. This gives the protein CASSTGRDRGPGYTF.

This chain uses TRBV15 with TRBJ2-5, with D tentatively TRBD2 (5 bases). Germline lookup yields CDR1 LNHNV and CDR2 YYDKDF (reference sequence). V was pared by 0 bases and J by 5 bases, with 10 bases between. The CDR3 sequence is 14 residues long. CDR3 region: CATSRDEGSETQYF. CDR3 coding DNA: TGTGCCACCAGCAGAGATGAGGGATCGGAGACCCAGTACTTC.

The V call is TRBV4-2, the J call TRBJ1-2, with D possibly being TRBD1 (5 bases). The CDR3 spans 15 residues. V lost 3 bases and J 3 bases, leaving 14 bases between the germline ends. CDR1 is LGHNA, CDR2 YNFKEQ, per germline. The CDR3 sequence is CASSQGLMTDYGYTF. CDR3 DNA: TGTGCCAGCAGCCAGGGCCTAATGACAGACTATGGCTACACCTTC.

The J gene is TRBJ1-5, the V gene TRBV15; D is possibly TRBD1 (5 bases). V was clipped by 0 bases and J by 1 base, with 13 bases between them. The V gene's germline CDR1 is LNHNV and CDR2 YYDKDF (reference sequence). This CDR3 has 17 amino acids. The CDR3 nucleotides are TGTGCCACCAGCAGAGAATGGGCAGGGAGCAGCAATCAGCCCCAGCATTTT. Translation: CATSREWAGSSNQPQHF.

The table lists this clone with a count of one. The chain recombines TRBV7-2 with TRBJ1-5; D is unresolved. The length of the CDR3 is 15 residues. Germline V gives CDR1 SGHTA, CDR2 FQGNSA. The V and J ends lost 8 bases and 4 bases respectively, with 18 bases between them. CDR3 sequence (DNA): TGTGCCAGCGCCCTTCTGAGGGCCATTAATCAGCCCCAGCATTTT. This translates into CASALLRAINQPQHF.

J is TRBJ2-5 and V is TRBV30; 7 bases are shared with TRBD1. CDR3 size: 16 residues. V was clipped by 1 base and J by 1 base; unmatched bases: 9. Germline V gene lookup returns CDR1 GTSNPN and CDR2 SVGIG (reference sequence). The CDR3 DNA follows: TGTGCCTGGAGTGCCTCTCCGAACAGGGGCCAAGAGACCCAGTACTTC. Translated, it gives CAWSASPNRGQETQYF.

This clone was picked up a small number of times. The chain links TRBV2 to TRBJ1-4; D is undetermined. Trimming took 6 bases from V and 5 from J, leaving 10 bases between them. The CDR3 is 13 amino acids. CDR1 and CDR2 from the germline V gene are SNHLY and FYNNEI. The CDR3 DNA reads as TGTGCCAGCAGCGTGGTACGAAATGAAAAACTGTTTTTT. Translated, it gives CASSVVRNEKLFF.

This chain uses TRBV5-3 with TRBJ1-1; TRBD1 aligns across 9 bases. TRBV5-3 is recorded as an ORF, its role being uncertain. V shed 0 bases, J shed 2 bases, and the junction held 11 bases outside the gene matches. The CDR3 totals 18 residues. In DNA form, the CDR3 reads TGTGCCAGAAGCTTGGTGATTGGGACAGGGATGCTCAACACTGAAGCTTTCTTT. This translates into CARSLVIGTGMLNTEAFF.

This chain links TRBV6-5 with TRBJ1-6, with TRBD1 matching over 7 bases. The CDR3 totals 16 residues. Germline trimming cut 3 bases from V and 5 bases from J; bases unmatched to any gene: 7. Germline-derived CDR1 and CDR2 are MNHEY and SVGAGI. CDR3 loop: CASSYGQALDNSPLHF. CDR3 in DNA: TGTGCCAGCAGTTATGGACAGGCGCTTGATAATTCACCCCTCCACTTT.

The DNA of the CDR3 is TGTGCCAGCAGCCCCAGTGGGGGTTCTAGCACAGATACGCAGTATTTT. Translation: CASSPSGGSSTDTQYF. The chain combines TRBV9 with TRBJ2-3; D may be TRBD1 or TRBD2 (5 bases each). This CDR3 contains 16 residues. CDR1 is SGDLS, CDR2 YYNGEE, per germline. The V end was cut by 4 bases, the J end by 0 bases, with 15 bases between.

The V and J genes are TRBV11-1 and TRBJ1-2; 8 nucleotides line up with TRBD1. Per germline, CDR1 SGHAT and CDR2 FQDESV (reference sequence). This CDR3 is built from 13 residues. The V gene end was trimmed by 1 base and the J gene end by 7 bases; junction bases not matched to a gene: 2. CDR3 protein: CASSLEGQGGYTF. The CDR3 coding sequence is TGTGCCAGCAGCTTAGAAGGACAGGGTGGCTACACCTTC. The full variable domain, with the rest looked up from reference TRBV11-1 and TRBJ1-2, is EAEVAQSPRYKITEKSQAVAFWCDPISGHATLYWYRQILGQGPELLVQFQDESVVDDSQLPKDRFSAERLKGVDSTLKIQPAELGDSAMYLCASSLEGQGGYTFGSGTRLTVV.

This sequence joins TRBV7-9 and TRBJ2-1, with 8 bases lining up with TRBD1. The CDR3 sequence is 17 residues long. Germline CDR1 SEHNR, CDR2 FQNEAQ (reference sequence). The J segment lost 7 bases and the V segment lost 2 bases, leaving 13 bases of the junction unmatched. This CDR3 reads CASSLLPGGLPGNEQFF. The CDR3 nucleotides are TGTGCCAGCAGCTTATTGCCAGGGGGCTTACCGGGGAATGAGCAGTTCTTC.

V usage is TRBV18 and J usage is TRBJ2-5; 10 bases agree with TRBD1. Germline trimming cut 5 bases from V and 5 bases from J; bases unmatched to any gene: 5. This CDR3 comprises 14 residues. The germline gives CDR1 KGHSH, CDR2 LQKENI. In DNA, the CDR3 is TGTGCCAGCTCAATAAGGACAGGGGGTGAGACCCAGTACTTC. Its protein product is CASSIRTGGETQYF.

This clone was recorded a few times. This chain connects TRBV12-5 to TRBJ1-1; D is perhaps TRBD1 (6 bases). The CDR3 extends over 12 amino acids. CDR1 LGHNT and CDR2 FRNRAP come from the germline V gene. The V and J ends lost 1 base and 7 bases respectively, with 7 bases between them. The CDR3 DNA follows: TGTGCTAGTGGTTTGGAGGACAGTGAAGCTTTCTTT. Translating gives CASGLEDSEAFF.

The V and J genes are TRBV7-9 and TRBJ2-5; TRBD2 might be the D (7 bases). The CDR3 is 14 residues long. Germline loops: CDR1 SEHNR, CDR2 FQNEAQ (reference sequence). The V end was cut by 3 bases, the J end by 5 bases, with 13 bases between. DNA for the CDR3: TGTGCCAGCAGCTTCGGGGGGCCGGGGGAGACCCAGTACTTC. Encoded protein: CASSFGGPGETQYF.

The chain combines TRBV2 with TRBJ2-3; D unclear. The CDR3 has 13 residues. Germline CDR1 SNHLY, CDR2 FYNNEI. The V and J ends lost 2 bases and 5 bases respectively, with 8 bases between them. The CDR3: CASSENGLDTQYF. In nucleotides, the CDR3 is TGTGCCAGCAGTGAAAACGGTCTAGATACGCAGTATTTT.

CDR3 sequence reads: CASTRGPGETQPQHF. In nucleotides, the CDR3 is TGTGCCAGTACGCGGGGACCCGGGGAGACTCAGCCCCAGCATTTT. V gene TRBV19 combines with J gene TRBJ1-5; D might be TRBD1 (5 bases). CDR3 length: 15 residues. V was cut by 7 bases and J by 6 bases, with 19 bases left in between. Germline CDR1 is LNHDA and CDR2 is SQIVND (reference sequence).

The chain is built from TRBV18 and TRBJ1-2; the D is unclear. Trimming pared 1 base from V and 4 bases from J, leaving 25 bases between. CDR3 size: 19 residues. Looked up from germline, CDR1 is KGHSH and CDR2 is LQKENI. DNA for the CDR3: TGTGCCAGCTCACCACGCAGGAACCCAGGCACCGAAAACCGCTATGGCTACACCTTC. Translation: CASSPRRNPGTENRYGYTF.

The chain is built from TRBV7-8 and TRBJ2-3, with no clear D. Trimming pared 1 base from V and 8 bases from J, leaving 7 bases between. The germline V gene has CDR1 SGHVS and CDR2 FQNEAQ. The length of the CDR3 is 12 residues. CDR3 sequence (DNA): TGTGCCAGCAGCTTAGATACCGCTACGCAGTATTTT. It yields the protein CASSLDTATQYF.

The J gene is TRBJ2-3, the V gene TRBV7-2; D gene unclear. CDR3 length equals 15 residues. The germline V gene has CDR1 SGHTA and CDR2 FQGNSA. V dropped 5 bases and J dropped 2 bases, with 14 bases sitting between them. Written as DNA, the CDR3 is TGTGCCAGCAGCCCCTGGGCCAGTTCCACAGATACGCAGTATTTT. Its translation: CASSPWASSTDTQYF.

The chain is built from TRBV2 and TRBJ2-7, with unresolved D. CDR1 SNHLY and CDR2 FYNNEI come from the germline V gene. The CDR3 covers 13 residues. Trimming stripped 7 bases from V and 1 base from J, with 11 bases between. CDR3 in DNA: TGTGCCAGCAACGGAATCGGGTCCTACGAGCAGTACTTC. Protein sequence: CASNGIGSYEQYF.

The gene calls are TRBV4-2 and TRBJ2-5; no definite D call. There are 14 residues in the CDR3. V was trimmed by 0 bases and J by 4 bases, leaving 9 bases between them. Per germline, CDR1 LGHNA and CDR2 YNFKEQ. The CDR3 DNA is TGTGCCAGCAGCCAAGATATCCCCCCAGAGACCCAGTACTTC. Protein product: CASSQDIPPETQYF.

In this sample, this clone turned up once. The chain carries TRBV7-2 and TRBJ1-1, with 7 bases aligning to TRBD1. Germline CDR1 reads SGHTA; CDR2 reads FQGNSA. CDR3 size: 17 residues. Trimming took 5 bases from V and 1 from J; bases not matched to a gene: 13. CDR3 sequence reads: CASSTRRGRGRNTEAFF. The DNA for the CDR3 is TGTGCCAGCAGCACCCGGCGGGGCAGGGGGAGGAACACTGAAGCTTTCTTT.

The chain has TRBV15 and TRBJ1-1; TRBD1 aligns across 7 bases. The junction had 5 bases not matched to a gene; V was cut back by 0 bases and J by 1 base. Germline assignment: CDR1 LNHNV and CDR2 YYDKDF (reference sequence). This CDR3 has 16 residues. The CDR3 region has the DNA TGTGCCACCAGCAGAGATCGGGACAGCCCGAACACTGAAGCTTTCTTT. Its protein product is CATSRDRDSPNTEAFF.

The chain has TRBV7-2 and TRBJ1-2, with TRBD1 as a possible D gene (5 bases). The CDR3 covers 11 residues. Trimming removed 11 bases from V and 8 bases from J, with 15 bases in between. Germline CDR1 is SGHTA and CDR2 is FQGNSA. CDR3 sequence reads: CALSSGEGYTF. The CDR3 nucleotides read TGTGCCCTGAGTTCGGGGGAAGGCTACACCTTC.

This chain joins TRBV30 and TRBJ1-6; 7 bases align to TRBD1. Germline lookup yields CDR1 GTSNPN and CDR2 SVGIG (reference sequence). This CDR3 region has 13 residues. V shed 3 bases and J 7 bases; nucleotides not matched to a gene: 3. CDR3 in DNA: TGTGCCTGGAGCCGGGACAGAAATTCACCCCTCCACTTT. This gives the protein CAWSRDRNSPLHF.

This sequence joins TRBV30 and TRBJ2-3; 12 bases line up with TRBD2. V lost 2 bases and J lost 4; bases outside the gene matches: 7. The CDR3 has 16 residues. Germline lookup yields CDR1 GTSNPN and CDR2 SVGIG (reference sequence). The CDR3 DNA sequence: TGTGCCTGGAGTCTAACTAGCGGGGGGCTGGCAGATACGCAGTATTTT. It translates to CAWSLTSGGLADTQYF. The full variable domain, rest sourced from reference TRBV30 and TRBJ2-3, is SQTIHQWPATLVQPVGSPLSLECTVEGTSNPNLYWYRQAAGRGLQLLFYSVGIGQISSEVPQNLSASRPQDRQFILSSKKLLLSDSGFYLCAWSLTSGGLADTQYFGPGTRLTVL.

This chain uses TRBV23-1 with TRBJ2-1, with 15 positions matching TRBD2. TRBV23-1 is an ORF, with its function uncertain. This CDR3 comprises 18 residues. V was clipped by 4 bases and J by 3 bases; unmatched bases: 7. CDR3 nucleotide sequence: TGCGCCAGCAGTCCGGGACTAGCGGGGGGACCAATCTACAATGAGCAGTTCTTC. This sequence encodes CASSPGLAGGPIYNEQFF.

The V and J genes are TRBV6-4 and TRBJ2-3; 13 bases map to TRBD2. The CDR3 is 16 residues long. Germline CDR1 and CDR2: MRHNA and SNTAGT. J gave up 2 bases and V 6 bases, and 5 bases lay outside the gene matches. The CDR3 coding sequence is TGTGCCAGCAGCCCGGGACTAGCGGGGAACACAGATACGCAGTATTTT. Its translation is CASSPGLAGNTDTQYF.

This clone occurred a few times. Here the CDR3 DNA reads TGTGCCAGCCGACGTGCCCACCAAGACTACAATGAGCAGTTCTTC. The encoded protein is CASRRAHQDYNEQFF. The chain uses TRBV6-1 and TRBJ2-1; no clear D gene. Trimming pared 8 bases from V and 3 bases from J, leaving 17 bases between. This CDR3 has 15 residues. Germline-derived CDR1 and CDR2 are MNHNS and SASEGT.

The chain employs TRBV6-1 and TRBJ2-2; D uncertain. The CDR3 is 15 residues long. The germline gives CDR1 MNHNS, CDR2 SASEGT. Trimming cost V 4 bases and J 1 base, with 10 bases left between them. This CDR3 is CASSVGPGNTGELFF. DNA for the CDR3: TGTGCCAGCAGTGTAGGGCCCGGGAACACCGGGGAGCTGTTTTTT.